Listed here are 21 T cell receptor beta chains from one sample, sequenced in a study of T cell repertoires in cytomegalovirus infection. These receptors' targets are unknown. Using its own MiXCR run on the reads, TCRdb lists one record per CDR3 protein. The data contain approximately 770,000 distinct CDR3 sequences, almost 30% of them singletons. The material sequenced was cultured CD8+ T cells from PBMCs, taken from culture after CMV antigen stimulation. The origin of the receptors is a human donor in good health (CMV status not recorded). Some clones in this sample may be carry-over from other donors' samples.

The V gene is TRBV13, the J gene TRBJ2-7; D remains unclear. There are 14 residues in the CDR3. CDR1 is PRHDT, CDR2 FYEKMQ, per germline (reference sequence). The V and J ends lost 6 bases and 0 bases respectively, with 12 bases between them. CDR3 sequence: CASRTQSSSYEQYF. In DNA, the CDR3 is TGTGCCAGCAGAACACAGAGCAGCTCCTACGAGCAGTACTTC.

This clonotype was detected a few times. This chain connects TRBV12-3 or TRBV12-4 to TRBJ2-7, with D perhaps matching TRBD1 (5 bases). The CDR3 covers 13 residues. Between the trimmed V and J ends, which lost 2 bases and 7 bases, there was a span of 12 bases. CDR3 in DNA: TGTGCCAGCAGTTTAACCCCTCAGGGAGAGCAGTACGTC. It encodes CASSLTPQGEQYV.

This clonotype showed up many times. The J gene is TRBJ2-3, the V gene TRBV7-2; 11 positions match TRBD2. With 2 bases clipped from V and 3 bases from J, the junction kept 7 bases outside the gene matches. The CDR3 contains 17 residues. CDR1 and CDR2 from the germline V gene are SGHTA and FQGNSA. The CDR3, as DNA: TGTGCCAGCAGCTTACCTTTAGCGGGGGGGCCTACAGATACGCAGTATTTT. Protein product: CASSLPLAGGPTDTQYF.

This clonotype was recorded at least ten times. The CDR3 DNA reads TGTGCCAGCAGCATGGGACTAGGGTCCACAGATACGCAGTATTTT. This translates into CASSMGLGSTDTQYF. The chain is built from TRBV7-6 and TRBJ2-3; 8 positions match TRBD2. The CDR3 is made up of 15 amino acids. The germline V gene encodes CDR1 SGHVS and CDR2 FNYEAQ. The V gene end was trimmed by 5 bases and the J gene end by 2 bases; junction bases not matched to a gene: 6. Full variable domain (missing parts from reference TRBV7-6 and TRBJ2-3): GAGVSQSPRYKVTKRGQDVALRCDPISGHVSLYWYRQALGQGPEFLTYFNYEAQQDKSGLPNDRFSAERPEGSISTLTIQRTEQRDSAMYRCASSMGLGSTDTQYFGPGTRLTVL.

The chain carries TRBV4-1 and TRBJ2-2, with D hard to call. V lost 5 bases, J lost 4 bases, and 11 bases lay in between. This CDR3 is 14 amino acids long. Germline values: CDR1 MGHRA, CDR2 YSYEKL. The CDR3 coding sequence is TGCGCCAGCAGCTTTGGACGGAGCACCGGGGAGCTGTTTTTT. Encoded protein: CASSFGRSTGELFF.

The chain joins TRBV4-1 to TRBJ2-1, with D uncertain. Germline CDR1 and CDR2: MGHRA and YSYEKL. The length of the CDR3 is 15 residues. Deletions cut 1 base from V and 0 bases from J, with 7 bases between. The CDR3, as DNA: TGCGCCAGCAGCCAAGCTCCGGCCTCCTACAATGAGCAGTTCTTC. Translation: CASSQAPASYNEQFF.

The CDR3 nucleotides are TGTGCCAGTAGTATAGATCCGGGAACCCGCAATCAGCCCCAGCATTTT. Its translation is CASSIDPGTRNQPQHF. The chain combines TRBV19 with TRBJ1-5; D is unclear. The germline V and J ends were trimmed by 0 bases and 2 bases, with 11 bases remaining between them. Per germline, CDR1 LNHDA and CDR2 SQIVND (reference sequence). The CDR3 length is 16 residues.

The sample holds a few counts of this clonotype. V usage is TRBV5-1 and J usage is TRBJ1-1; a weak D match, TRBD1 (5 bases). V was trimmed by 6 bases and J by 4 bases, leaving 19 bases between them. CDR3 length equals 15 residues. CDR1 is SGHRS and CDR2 is YFSETQ in the germline V gene. The CDR3 protein is CASTTRSKGRTEAFF. The DNA of the CDR3 is TGCGCCAGCACCACGCGGTCGAAGGGACGCACTGAAGCTTTCTTT. Looking up the rest from reference TRBV5-1 and TRBJ1-1 gives the full variable domain: KAGVTQTPRYLIKTRGQQVTLSCSPISGHRSVSWYQQTPGQGLQFLFEYFSETQRNKGNFPGRFSGRQFSNSRSEMNVSTLELGDSALYLCASTTRSKGRTEAFFGQGTRLTVV.

In its sample, this clonotype was seen a few times. The J gene is TRBJ2-7, the V gene TRBV20-1, with 8 bases lining up with TRBD2. The CDR3 sequence is 15 residues long. V lost 4 bases and J lost 6; bases outside the gene matches: 14. CDR1 is DFQATT, CDR2 SNEGSKA, per germline (reference sequence). The CDR3 spells CSANSLGGGTLEQYF. The CDR3 coding sequence is TGCAGTGCTAACTCCCTGGGCGGGGGGACCCTCGAGCAGTACTTC.

This clonotype occurred a few times. This sequence joins TRBV7-3 and TRBJ1-2; TRBD1 is a possible D gene (5 bases). This CDR3 has 16 residues. CDR1 is SGHTA and CDR2 is FQGTGA in the germline V gene. V lost 4 bases and J lost 8, with 23 bases in between. The CDR3 region has the DNA TGTGCCAGCAGCTCACCGTGGGGGTCACAGGTCCAGGGCTACACCTTC. It encodes CASSSPWGSQVQGYTF.

This chain links TRBV10-3 with TRBJ1-2, with unresolved D. From germline, CDR1 is ENHRY and CDR2 SYGVKD. This CDR3 is built from 16 residues. V shed 0 bases and J shed 8 bases, with 19 bases lying between them. CDR3 DNA sequence: TGTGCCATCAGTGAGTCCTGGGAAATGGAAGTTCGGGGCTACACCTTC. Translating it yields CAISESWEMEVRGYTF.

V usage is TRBV6-5 and J usage is TRBJ1-1; 7 nucleotides line up with TRBD1. The CDR3 runs to 13 residues. Germline CDR1 reads MNHEY; CDR2 reads SVGAGI. V lost 5 bases and J lost 6; bases outside the gene matches: 6. The CDR3 protein is CASSGRGGAEAFF. The CDR3, as DNA: TGTGCCAGCAGTGGGCGAGGGGGCGCTGAAGCTTTCTTT.

This clonotype was picked up a small number of times. The chain employs TRBV5-4 and TRBJ1-1; D not certain. This CDR3 has 12 amino acids. Germline V gives CDR1 SGHNT, CDR2 YYREEE (reference sequence). The V gene lost 1 base and the J gene lost 5 bases, with 6 bases spanning the gap. CDR3 in amino acids: CASSLSVTEAFF. CDR3 nucleotide sequence: TGTGCCAGCAGCTTGAGTGTGACTGAAGCTTTCTTT.

The rearrangement links TRBV24-1 to TRBJ2-1, with D uncertain. Trimming removed 0 bases from V and 3 bases from J, with 11 bases in between. This CDR3 region has 16 residues. The germline CDR1 and CDR2 sequences are KGHDR and SFDVKD. DNA of the CDR3: TGTGCCACCAGTGATTTGAAGGGTGAAGGCTACAATGAGCAGTTCTTC. Translated, it gives CATSDLKGEGYNEQFF.

J is TRBJ2-5 and V is TRBV7-6; 7 nucleotides match TRBD1. The CDR3 extends over 15 amino acids. The germline gives CDR1 SGHVS, CDR2 FNYEAQ. The trim removed 2 bases at V and 1 base at J, leaving 4 bases unmatched. Here the CDR3 DNA reads TGTGCCAGCAGCTTAACGGGACAGCTCCAAGAGACCCAGTACTTC. Translating it yields CASSLTGQLQETQYF. Variable domain in full (rest from reference TRBV7-6 and TRBJ2-5): GAGVSQSPRYKVTKRGQDVALRCDPISGHVSLYWYRQALGQGPEFLTYFNYEAQQDKSGLPNDRFSAERPEGSISTLTIQRTEQRDSAMYRCASSLTGQLQETQYFGPGTRLLVL.

The chain carries TRBV28 and TRBJ1-2; 7 nucleotides match TRBD1. Germline V gene data show CDR1 as MDHEN and CDR2 as SYDVKM. The CDR3 length is 14 residues. V lost 7 bases, J lost 2 bases, and 7 bases stayed unmatched. The CDR3 sequence: CASKRQGRNYGYTF. CDR3 nucleotide sequence: TGTGCCAGCAAGCGACAGGGAAGAAACTATGGCTACACCTTC.

The J gene is TRBJ1-1, the V gene TRBV28, with 9 bases aligning to TRBD1. CDR3 length: 15 amino acids. Germline trimming cut 1 base from V and 6 bases from J; bases unmatched to any gene: 6. Germline V gene data show CDR1 as MDHEN and CDR2 as SYDVKM. CDR3 sequence reads: CASSLLGQGTAEAFF. The CDR3 DNA reads as TGTGCCAGCAGTTTATTAGGACAGGGGACCGCTGAAGCTTTCTTT.

The chain combines TRBV7-4 with TRBJ1-2; the match to TRBD1 covers 8 bases. CDR1 and CDR2 (germline): SGHVT, SQSDAQ. J lost 4 bases, V lost 5 bases, and 6 bases had no gene match. The CDR3 has 14 residues. The CDR3 DNA follows: TGTGCCAGCAGCGTGGACAGGGCCCGCTATGGCTACACCTTC. Its protein is CASSVDRARYGYTF.

The chain joins TRBV12-3 or TRBV12-4 to TRBJ2-5, with D maybe TRBD1 (5 bases). Between the trimmed V and J ends, which lost 8 bases and 1 base, there was a span of 17 bases. This CDR3 has 15 amino acids. The chain's CDR3 is CASRPSGQPQETQYF. DNA of the CDR3: TGTGCCAGCCGACCTTCTGGACAACCCCAAGAGACCCAGTACTTC.

This clonotype occurred a few times. The chain couples TRBV7-6 to TRBJ2-1, with 7 bases aligning to TRBD2. CDR3 length equals 14 residues. Germline CDR1 reads SGHVS; CDR2 reads FNYEAQ. V lost 4 bases, J lost 5 bases, and 5 bases stayed unmatched. The CDR3 coding sequence is TGTGCCAGCAGCTCCTGGACTAGTGACAATGAGCAGTTCTTC. Translated: CASSSWTSDNEQFF. Using reference TRBV7-6 and TRBJ2-1 for the parts outside the CDR3, the full variable domain is GAGVSQSPRYKVTKRGQDVALRCDPISGHVSLYWYRQALGQGPEFLTYFNYEAQQDKSGLPNDRFSAERPEGSISTLTIQRTEQRDSAMYRCASSSWTSDNEQFFGPGTRLTVL.

The CDR3: CACRSARTYNEQFF. CDR3 nucleotides: TGTGCCTGCCGGTCTGCGAGGACCTACAATGAGCAGTTCTTC. The V call is TRBV28, the J call TRBJ2-1; D ambiguous. CDR1 and CDR2 from the germline V gene are MDHEN and SYDVKM. Trimming cost V 11 bases and J 2 bases, with 16 bases left between them. CDR3 length: 14 residues.